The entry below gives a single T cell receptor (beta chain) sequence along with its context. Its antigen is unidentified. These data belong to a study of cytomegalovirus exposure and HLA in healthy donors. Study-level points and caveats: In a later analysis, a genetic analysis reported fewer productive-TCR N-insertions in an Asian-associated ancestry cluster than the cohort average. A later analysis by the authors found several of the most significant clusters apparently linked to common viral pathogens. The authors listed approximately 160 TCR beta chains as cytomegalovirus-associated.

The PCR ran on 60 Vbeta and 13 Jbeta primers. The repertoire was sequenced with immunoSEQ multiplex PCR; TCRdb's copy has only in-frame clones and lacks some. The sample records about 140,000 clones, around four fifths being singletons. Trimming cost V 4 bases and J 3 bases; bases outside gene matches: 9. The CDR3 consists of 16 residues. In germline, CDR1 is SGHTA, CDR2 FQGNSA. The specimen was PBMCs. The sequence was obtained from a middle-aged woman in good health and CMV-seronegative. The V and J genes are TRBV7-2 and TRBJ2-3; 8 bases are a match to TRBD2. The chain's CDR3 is CASSSQGGTSTDTQYF. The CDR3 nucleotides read TGTGCCAGCAGCTCCCAGGGCGGGACTAGTACAGATACGCAGTATTTT.